In its sample, the clone carrying this T cell receptor (beta chain) was seen a few times. The antigen remains unidentified. This record comes from a study of shared clonotypes between healthy human individuals. Overall study results and limits: Represented genetic and exposure-history diversity was restricted by having few donors.

Sequencing was performed with immunoSEQ multiplex PCR; in TCRdb, only in-frame clones are kept and a portion is missing. In the table there are around 1,000,000 clones, 77% of which are singletons. The CDR3 sequence is 16 residues long. Germline CDR1 and CDR2: SGHDT and YYEEEE. Trimming at V came to 7 bases and at J to 7 bases, leaving 12 bases not matched to a gene. The sample was memory CD4+ T cells from PBMCs. Sample subset: CD45RA-negative fraction. The TCR was taken from a man between 18 and 29 years old in good health. Some clones in this sample may be carry-over from other donors' samples. The chain uses TRBV5-6 and TRBJ2-2, with 11 bases identical to TRBD1. CDR3 DNA sequence: TGTGCCAGCCGGACAGGGGGCAGGGGAAGAGGCGGGGAGCTGTTTTTT. This encodes CASRTGGRGRGGELFF.